This T cell receptor (beta chain) was documented in a study of blood T cell repertoires in COVID-19. Study at large: From the United States, Italy and Spain came samples of acute and convalescent COVID-19. From T cells, B-cell-depleted T cells, or PBMCs came the material, which was cDNA or gDNA.

In the original analysis: By means of reference gene primer amplification, nucleated cell counts were estimated. The assay was immunoSEQ multiplex PCR, and TCRdb's table has in-frame clones only and misses some. V, J and clone size reflect that table, while D and trimming were determined from the DNA. The sample yields 110,000 or so clones, 75% to 90% seen once. Germline V gives CDR1 SGHVS, CDR2 FNYEAQ. The length of the CDR3 is 14 residues. Losses at the gene ends were 6 bases for V and 4 bases for J; bases not matched to a gene: 9. Sequences were obtained from peripheral blood. The chain joins TRBV7-6 to TRBJ2-7; 7 bases fit TRBD1. The TCR comes from a woman in her forties with acute or convalescent COVID-19. As DNA, the CDR3 is TGTGCCAGCAGTTGGCCGGGACAGTCATACGAGCAGTACTTC. This sequence encodes CASSWPGQSYEQYF.